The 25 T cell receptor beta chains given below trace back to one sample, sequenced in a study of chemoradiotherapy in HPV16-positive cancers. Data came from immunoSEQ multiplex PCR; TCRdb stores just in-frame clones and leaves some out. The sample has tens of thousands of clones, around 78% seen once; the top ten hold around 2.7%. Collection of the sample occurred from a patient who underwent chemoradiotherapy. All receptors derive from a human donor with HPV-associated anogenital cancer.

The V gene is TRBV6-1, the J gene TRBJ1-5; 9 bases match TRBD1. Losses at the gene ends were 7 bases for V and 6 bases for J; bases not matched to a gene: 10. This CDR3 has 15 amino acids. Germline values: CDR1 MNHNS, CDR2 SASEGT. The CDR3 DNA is TGTGCCAGCAACCTGGGACAGGGAGCCGGTCAGCCCCAGCATTTT. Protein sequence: CASNLGQGAGQPQHF.

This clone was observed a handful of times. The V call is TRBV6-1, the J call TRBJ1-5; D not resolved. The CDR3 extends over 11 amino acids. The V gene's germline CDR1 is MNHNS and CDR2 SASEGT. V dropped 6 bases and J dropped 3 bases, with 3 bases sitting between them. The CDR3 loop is CASRANQPQHF. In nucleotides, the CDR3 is TGTGCCAGCAGAGCCAATCAGCCCCAGCATTTT.

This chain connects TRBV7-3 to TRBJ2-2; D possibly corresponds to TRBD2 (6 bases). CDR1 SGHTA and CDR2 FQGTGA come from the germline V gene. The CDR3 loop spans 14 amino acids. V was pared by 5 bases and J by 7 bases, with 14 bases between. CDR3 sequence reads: CASSPGTLGGELFF. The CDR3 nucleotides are TGTGCCAGCAGCCCCGGGACTCTGGGCGGGGAGCTGTTTTTT.

Here the CDR3 reads CASSLARDNSYNSPLHF. The CDR3 coding sequence is TGTGCCAGCAGCTTGGCCAGGGACAACTCCTATAATTCACCCCTCCACTTT. This chain connects TRBV5-6 to TRBJ1-6; tentatively, D is TRBD1 (6 bases). Trimming pared 0 bases from V and 0 bases from J, leaving 10 bases between. CDR3 length: 17 amino acids. CDR1 is SGHDT and CDR2 is YYEEEE in the germline V gene.

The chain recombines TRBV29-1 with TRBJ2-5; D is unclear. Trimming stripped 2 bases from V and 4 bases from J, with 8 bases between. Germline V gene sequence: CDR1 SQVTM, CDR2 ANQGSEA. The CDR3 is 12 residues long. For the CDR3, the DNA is TGCAGCGTTGAACTGGGCCCAGAGACCCAGTACTTC. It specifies CSVELGPETQYF.

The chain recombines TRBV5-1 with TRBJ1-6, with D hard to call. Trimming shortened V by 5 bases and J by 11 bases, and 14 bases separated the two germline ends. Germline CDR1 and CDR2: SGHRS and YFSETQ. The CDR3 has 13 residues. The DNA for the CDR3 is TGCGCCAGCAGGGTCTCGGCAGAACCACCCCTCCACTTT. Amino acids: CASRVSAEPPLHF.

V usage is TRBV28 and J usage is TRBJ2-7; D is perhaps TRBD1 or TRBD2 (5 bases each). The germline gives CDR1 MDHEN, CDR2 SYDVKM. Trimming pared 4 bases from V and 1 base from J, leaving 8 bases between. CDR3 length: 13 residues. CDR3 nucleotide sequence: TGTGCCAGCAGTTACGGGGCTTCCTACGAGCAGTACTTC. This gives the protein CASSYGASYEQYF.

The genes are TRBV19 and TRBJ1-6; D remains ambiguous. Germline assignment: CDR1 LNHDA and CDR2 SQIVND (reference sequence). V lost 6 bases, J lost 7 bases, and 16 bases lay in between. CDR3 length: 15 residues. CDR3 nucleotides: TGTGCCAGTAGCGACCGACCCAGGCGGAATTCACCCCTCCACTTT. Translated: CASSDRPRRNSPLHF.

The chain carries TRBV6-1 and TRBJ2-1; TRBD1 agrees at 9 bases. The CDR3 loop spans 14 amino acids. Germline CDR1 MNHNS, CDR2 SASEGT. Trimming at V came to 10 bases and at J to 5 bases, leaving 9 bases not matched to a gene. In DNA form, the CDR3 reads TGTGCCACCGGGGGGACAGGGAGAAACAATGAGCAGTTCTTC. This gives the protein CATGGTGRNNEQFF.

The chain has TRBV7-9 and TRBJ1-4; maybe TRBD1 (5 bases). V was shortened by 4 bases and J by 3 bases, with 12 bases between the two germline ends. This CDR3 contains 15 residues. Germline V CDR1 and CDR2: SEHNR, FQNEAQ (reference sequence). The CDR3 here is CASSSGTDSNEKLFF. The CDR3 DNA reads TGTGCCAGCAGCTCCGGGACGGATTCTAATGAAAAACTGTTTTTT. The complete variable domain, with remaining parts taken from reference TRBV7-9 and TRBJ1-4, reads DTGVSQNPRHKITKRGQNVTFRCDPISEHNRLYWYRQTLGQGPEFLTYFQNEAQLEKSRLLSDRFSAERPKGSFSTLEIQRTEQGDSAMYLCASSSGTDSNEKLFFGSGTQLSVL.

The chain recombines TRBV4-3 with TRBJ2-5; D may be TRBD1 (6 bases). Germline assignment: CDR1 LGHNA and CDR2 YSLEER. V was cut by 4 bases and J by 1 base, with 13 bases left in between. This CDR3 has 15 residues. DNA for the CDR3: TGCGCCAGCAGCCCGGGACATAGTGGCCAAGAGACCCAGTACTTC. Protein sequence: CASSPGHSGQETQYF.

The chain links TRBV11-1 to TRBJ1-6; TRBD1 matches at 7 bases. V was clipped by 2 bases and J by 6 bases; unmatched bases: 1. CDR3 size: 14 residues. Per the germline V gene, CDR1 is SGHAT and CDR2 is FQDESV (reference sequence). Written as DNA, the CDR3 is TGTGCCAGCAGCTTATACAGGGGTAATTCACCCCTCCACTTT. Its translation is CASSLYRGNSPLHF.

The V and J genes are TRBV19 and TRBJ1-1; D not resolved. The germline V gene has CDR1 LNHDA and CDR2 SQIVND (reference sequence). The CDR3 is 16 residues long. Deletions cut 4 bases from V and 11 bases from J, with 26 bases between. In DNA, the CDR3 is TGTGCCAGTAGTACGAACCGCGGAACTCTTAAAGTCCCTGCTTTCTTT. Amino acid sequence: CASSTNRGTLKVPAFF.

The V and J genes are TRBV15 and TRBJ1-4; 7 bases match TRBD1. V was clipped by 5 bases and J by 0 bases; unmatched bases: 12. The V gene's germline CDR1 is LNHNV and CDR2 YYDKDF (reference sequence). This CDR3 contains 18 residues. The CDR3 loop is CATSRAPGGGATNEKLFF. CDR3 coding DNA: TGTGCCACCAGCCGCGCCCCAGGGGGAGGAGCAACTAATGAAAAACTGTTTTTT.

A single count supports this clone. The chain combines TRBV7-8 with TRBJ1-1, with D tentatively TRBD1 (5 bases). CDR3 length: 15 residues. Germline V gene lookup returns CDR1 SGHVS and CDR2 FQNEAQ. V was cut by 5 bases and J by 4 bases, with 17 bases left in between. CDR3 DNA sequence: TGTGCCAGCAGCCAGTGGGCGGGGGGGGGCACTGAAGCTTTCTTT. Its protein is CASSQWAGGGTEAFF.

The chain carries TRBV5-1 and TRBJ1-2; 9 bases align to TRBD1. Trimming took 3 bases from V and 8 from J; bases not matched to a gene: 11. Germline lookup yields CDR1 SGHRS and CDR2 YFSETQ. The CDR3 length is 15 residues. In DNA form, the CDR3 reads TGCGCCAGCAGCTCGGGGACAGGGAATCCTATCGGCTACACCTTC. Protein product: CASSSGTGNPIGYTF.

The CDR3 spells CASSQEGGTVNQPQHF. Written as DNA, the CDR3 is TGCGCCAGCAGCCAAGAAGGAGGGACAGTAAATCAGCCCCAGCATTTT. The rearrangement uses TRBV4-1 and TRBJ1-5; 7 bases match TRBD1. The CDR3 spans 16 residues. CDR1 is MGHRA and CDR2 is YSYEKL in the germline V gene. V lost 0 bases to trimming and J lost 4 bases; unmatched junction nucleotides: 6.

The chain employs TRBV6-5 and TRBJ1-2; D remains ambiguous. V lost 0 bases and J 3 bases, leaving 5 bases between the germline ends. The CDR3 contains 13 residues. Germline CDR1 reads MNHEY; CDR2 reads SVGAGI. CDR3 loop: CASSYSGDYGYTF. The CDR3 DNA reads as TGTGCCAGCAGTTACTCCGGAGACTATGGCTACACCTTC.

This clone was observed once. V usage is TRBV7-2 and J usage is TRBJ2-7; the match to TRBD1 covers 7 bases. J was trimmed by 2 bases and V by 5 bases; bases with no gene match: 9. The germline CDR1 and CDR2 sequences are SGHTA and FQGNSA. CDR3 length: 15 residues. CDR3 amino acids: CASSIRTGPTYEQYF. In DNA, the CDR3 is TGTGCCAGCAGCATAAGGACAGGCCCTACCTACGAGCAGTACTTC.

The CDR3 region is CASSVARGETQYF. The CDR3 DNA is TGTGCCAGCAGTGTAGCCAGAGGGGAGACCCAGTACTTC. The chain has TRBV2 and TRBJ2-5; TRBD2 is a possible D gene (5 bases). V lost 4 bases, J lost 5 bases, and 11 bases lay in between. In germline, CDR1 is SNHLY, CDR2 FYNNEI. The CDR3 loop spans 13 amino acids. The variable domain in full, completed from reference TRBV2 and TRBJ2-5, reads EPEVTQTPSHQVTQMGQEVILRCVPISNHLYFYWYRQILGQKVEFLVSFYNNEISEKSEIFDDQFSVERPDGSNFTLKIRSTKLEDSAMYFCASSVARGETQYFGPGTRLLVL.

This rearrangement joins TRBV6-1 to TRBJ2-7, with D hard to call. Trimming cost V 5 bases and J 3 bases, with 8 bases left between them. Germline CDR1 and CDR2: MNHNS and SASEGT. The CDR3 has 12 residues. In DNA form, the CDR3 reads TGTGCCAGCAGTTCTTTCCACTACGAGCAGTACTTC. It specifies CASSSFHYEQYF.

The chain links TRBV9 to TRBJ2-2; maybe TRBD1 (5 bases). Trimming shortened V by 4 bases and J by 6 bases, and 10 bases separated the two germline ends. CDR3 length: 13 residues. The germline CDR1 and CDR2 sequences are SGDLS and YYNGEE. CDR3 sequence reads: CASSLQVAGELFF. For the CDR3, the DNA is TGTGCCAGCAGCTTACAGGTGGCCGGGGAGCTGTTTTTT.

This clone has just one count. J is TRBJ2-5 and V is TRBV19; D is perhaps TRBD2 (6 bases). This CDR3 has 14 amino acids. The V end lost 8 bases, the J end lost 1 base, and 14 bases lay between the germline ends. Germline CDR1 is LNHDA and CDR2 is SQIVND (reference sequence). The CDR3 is CASGLGDFQETQYF. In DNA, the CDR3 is TGTGCCAGTGGCCTCGGGGACTTCCAAGAGACCCAGTACTTC.

In DNA form, the CDR3 reads TGTGCCAGCAGCGTAGGATTAGCGGGAGGTAGGCGCAATGAGCAGTTCTTC. Protein product: CASSVGLAGGRRNEQFF. The chain links TRBV9 to TRBJ2-1; TRBD2 matches 10 bases. V was clipped by 0 bases and J by 6 bases; unmatched bases: 9. The CDR3 is made up of 17 amino acids. Germline CDR1 is SGDLS and CDR2 is YYNGEE.

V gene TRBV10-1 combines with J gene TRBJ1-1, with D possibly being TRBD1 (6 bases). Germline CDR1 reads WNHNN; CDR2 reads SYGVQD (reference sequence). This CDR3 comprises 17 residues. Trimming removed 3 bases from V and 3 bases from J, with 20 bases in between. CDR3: CASSDTRGQRGYTEAFF. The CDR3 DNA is TGCGCCAGCAGTGACACCAGAGGACAGCGGGGGTACACTGAAGCTTTCTTT.